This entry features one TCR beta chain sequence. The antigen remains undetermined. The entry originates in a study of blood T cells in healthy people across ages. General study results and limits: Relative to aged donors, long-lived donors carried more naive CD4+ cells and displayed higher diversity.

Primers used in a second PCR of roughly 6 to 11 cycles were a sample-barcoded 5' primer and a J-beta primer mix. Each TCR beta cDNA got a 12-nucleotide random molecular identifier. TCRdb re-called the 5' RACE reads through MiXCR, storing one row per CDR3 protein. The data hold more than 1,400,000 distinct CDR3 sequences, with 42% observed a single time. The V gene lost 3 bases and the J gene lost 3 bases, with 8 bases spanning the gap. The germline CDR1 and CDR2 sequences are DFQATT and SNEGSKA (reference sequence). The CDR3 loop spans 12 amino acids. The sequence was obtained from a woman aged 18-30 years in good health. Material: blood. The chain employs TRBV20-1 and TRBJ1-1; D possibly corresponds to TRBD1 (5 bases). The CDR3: CSASEGYTEAFF. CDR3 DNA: TGCAGTGCTAGTGAGGGGTACACTGAAGCTTTCTTT.